The 18 T cell receptor beta chains presented below share a single source sample, sequenced in a study of blood T cell repertoires in COVID-19 (dated by TCRdb to the early 2020s). The method was the immunoSEQ multiplex PCR assay. TCRdb provides this immuneACCESS table in a form limited to in-frame rearrangements. Some clones are lacking; in checked studies, under half of them reflect an unresolved V gene, and why the rest are absent is not known. Here the sample has over 250,000 clones; around 86% occur a single time. Clones ranked in the top ten supply about 2.7% of the sample. The sample comprised PBMCs or T cells enriched from blood (not recorded which). These receptors all come from a woman in her late teens or twenties who had recovered from COVID-19.

CDR3: CASSRGGGLHF. CDR3 nucleotide sequence: TGTGCCAGCAGCAGGGGTGGCGGATTGCACTTT. The chain carries TRBV3-1 (or the pseudogene TRBV3-2) and TRBJ1-6; a possible D gene is TRBD1 (5 bases). Germline values: CDR1 LGHDT, CDR2 YNNKEL (reference sequence). V was clipped by 5 bases and J by 19 bases, with 15 bases between them. CDR3 size: 11 residues.

This clone was observed once. V gene TRBV5-4 combines with J gene TRBJ1-2; no clear D. CDR1 and CDR2 (germline): SGHNT, YYREEE (reference sequence). V was trimmed by 1 base and J by 6 bases, leaving 16 bases between them. The CDR3 is made up of 15 amino acids. The CDR3 bases are TGTGCCAGCAGCTTGCGTGCGGGGATCGGCCATGGCTACACCTTC. This sequence encodes CASSLRAGIGHGYTF.

The J gene is TRBJ2-1, the V gene TRBV5-1; 11 bases match TRBD2. There are 15 residues in the CDR3. Germline V gene data show CDR1 as SGHRS and CDR2 as YFSETQ. Unmatched junction bases numbered 8, after V lost 0 bases and J lost 12 bases. CDR3 DNA: TGCGCCAGCAGCTTGGGCACTAGCGGGGGTTCAGGGCAGTTCTTC. It codes for CASSLGTSGGSGQFF.

The gene calls are TRBV10-2 and TRBJ2-2; D is ambiguous. V was shortened by 1 base and J by 6 bases, with 6 bases between the two germline ends. The CDR3 length is 13 residues. The germline V gene encodes CDR1 WSHSY and CDR2 SAAADI. CDR3 in amino acids: CASSEFAPGELFF. CDR3 nucleotides: TGCGCCAGCAGTGAGTTCGCGCCCGGGGAGCTGTTTTTT.

V is TRBV3-1 (or the pseudogene TRBV3-2) and J is TRBJ2-1; D is possibly TRBD2 (6 bases). V gave up 4 bases and J gave up 2 bases, with 9 bases separating them. The CDR3 sequence is 14 residues long. Looked up from germline, CDR1 is LGHDT and CDR2 is YNNKEL (reference sequence). Written as DNA, the CDR3 is TGTGCCAGCAGCCTAAGACTAGCCTACAATGAGCAGTTCTTC. Its protein is CASSLRLAYNEQFF.

Written as DNA, the CDR3 is TGTGCCAGCAGTCCAATGCGGTCCTACGAGCAGTACTTC. The encoded protein is CASSPMRSYEQYF. The rearrangement joins TRBV6-2 or TRBV6-3 to TRBJ2-7; D not resolved. The length of the CDR3 is 13 residues. Deletions cut 5 bases from V and 1 base from J, with 9 bases between. Germline lookup yields CDR1 MNHEY and CDR2 SVGEGT.

The chain has TRBV7-3 and TRBJ2-7, with TRBD1 matching over 7 bases. The CDR3 contains 15 residues. V was pared by 2 bases and J by 2 bases, with 6 bases of the junction left unmatched. The germline V gene has CDR1 SGHTA and CDR2 FQGTGA. The CDR3 region is CASSLGPGQPYEQYF. CDR3 DNA sequence: TGTGCCAGCAGCTTAGGTCCGGGACAGCCCTACGAGCAGTACTTC.

This chain joins TRBV7-2 and TRBJ2-7, with TRBD2 identical over 9 bases. The CDR3 is 14 residues long. Germline loops: CDR1 SGHTA, CDR2 FQGNSA. V was pared by 4 bases and J by 1 base, with 2 bases of the junction left unmatched. The CDR3 DNA sequence: TGTGCCAGCAGCTCCAGCGGGGGGTCCTACGAGCAGTACTTC. It yields the protein CASSSSGGSYEQYF.

This rearrangement joins TRBV5-1 to TRBJ2-7, with 11 positions matching TRBD2. The CDR3 length is 19 residues. Looked up from germline, CDR1 is SGHRS and CDR2 is YFSETQ. Germline trimming cut 4 bases from V and 2 bases from J; bases unmatched to any gene: 17. The CDR3 DNA sequence: TGCGCCAGCAGCCAGACAGTACCCGGGTTGACTAGCGGGACCTACGAGCAGTACTTC. This encodes CASSQTVPGLTSGTYEQYF. Full variable domain (outside the CDR3, taken from reference TRBV5-1 and TRBJ2-7): KAGVTQTPRYLIKTRGQQVTLSCSPISGHRSVSWYQQTPGQGLQFLFEYFSETQRNKGNFPGRFSGRQFSNSRSEMNVSTLELGDSALYLCASSQTVPGLTSGTYEQYFGPGTRLTVT.

V gene TRBV25-1 combines with J gene TRBJ1-1; TRBD1 might be the D (5 bases). Germline CDR1 is MGHDK and CDR2 is SYGVNS. V lost 8 bases to trimming and J lost 1 base, with 17 bases between them. CDR3 length: 15 amino acids. The CDR3 reads CASETVFGANTEAFF. CDR3 sequence (DNA): TGTGCCAGCGAAACAGTTTTTGGGGCGAACACTGAAGCTTTCTTT.

The CDR3 nucleotides read TGTGCCAGCAGCTTATCGTCGACACCGAACACCGGGGAGCTGTTTTTT. This encodes CASSLSSTPNTGELFF. The chain employs TRBV7-8 and TRBJ2-2; D gene unclear. Trimming removed 2 bases at V and 0 bases at J, with 10 bases between. The CDR3 sequence is 16 residues long. Looked up from germline, CDR1 is SGHVS and CDR2 is FQNEAQ.

This clone was detected once. V usage is TRBV25-1 and J usage is TRBJ1-2; a weak D match, TRBD1 (5 bases). The CDR3 runs to 14 residues. The germline V gene has CDR1 MGHDK and CDR2 SYGVNS. Trimming stripped 2 bases from V and 8 bases from J, with 15 bases between. For the CDR3, the DNA is TGTGCCAGCAGTGAACAGGGCGAGATGAGCGGCTACACCTTC. As protein: CASSEQGEMSGYTF.

The chain carries TRBV28 and TRBJ1-2, with TRBD1 matching 8 bases. The junction had 6 bases not matched to a gene; V was cut back by 7 bases and J by 8 bases. The CDR3 is 12 amino acids. Germline values: CDR1 MDHEN, CDR2 SYDVKM. The DNA for the CDR3 is TGTGCCAGCACCCAGGGGGCGGGAGGCTACACCTTC. Its protein product is CASTQGAGGYTF.

The chain has TRBV7-9 and TRBJ2-5; 7 bases are shared with TRBD2. The CDR3 consists of 15 residues. CDR1 SEHNR and CDR2 FQNEAQ come from the germline V gene (reference sequence). Unmatched junction bases numbered 5, after V lost 3 bases and J lost 1 base. The CDR3 region is CASSFPRGTQETQYF. The CDR3 DNA reads TGTGCCAGCAGCTTCCCGCGGGGGACCCAAGAGACCCAGTACTTC.

The chain has TRBV10-3 and TRBJ2-2; no clear D. Germline-derived CDR1 and CDR2 are ENHRY and SYGVKD. The V and J ends lost 3 bases and 6 bases respectively, with 5 bases between them. CDR3 length equals 12 residues. DNA for the CDR3: TGTGCCATCAGTGATTCGGCCGGGGAGCTGTTTTTT. Its protein is CAISDSAGELFF.

The chain links TRBV4-3 to TRBJ2-7; 8 bases map to TRBD1. V lost 0 bases, J lost 7 bases, and 8 bases stayed unmatched. There are 15 residues in the CDR3. Germline lookup yields CDR1 LGHNA and CDR2 YSLEER. CDR3 amino acids: CASSQEGQGAREQYF. CDR3 coding DNA: TGCGCCAGCAGCCAAGAAGGCCAGGGGGCTAGGGAGCAGTACTTC.

This chain connects TRBV12-5 to TRBJ2-1, with 8 bases matching TRBD2. There are 16 residues in the CDR3. Germline CDR1 and CDR2: LGHNT and FRNRAP. Unmatched junction bases numbered 8, after V lost 2 bases and J lost 5 bases. The CDR3 loop is CASGLLPGGIDNEQFF. The CDR3 DNA is TGTGCTAGTGGTTTGCTGCCGGGGGGGATCGACAATGAGCAGTTCTTC.

The V call is TRBV24-1, the J call TRBJ1-2, with 8 bases aligning to TRBD1. J lost 4 bases, V lost 1 base, and 7 bases had no gene match. CDR3 length: 16 residues. CDR1 is KGHDR, CDR2 SFDVKD, per germline. Here the CDR3 DNA reads TGTGCCACCAGTGATTTCCGGGACAGGAGGGGCTATGGCTACACCTTC. This translates into CATSDFRDRRGYGYTF.